This is a list of T cell receptor beta chains from one sample in a study of cytomegalovirus exposure and HLA in healthy donors. Sequencing was performed with immunoSEQ multiplex PCR; in TCRdb, only in-frame clones are kept and a portion is missing. Of some 130,000 clones listed, around 80% were seen once; the top ten hold approximately 2.1%. Sequences were obtained from PBMCs. Receptor source: a man aged 25 to 40 in good health and CMV-seronegative. Both conserved end residues are part of each CDR3. The order of the fields is clone size, J gene, D gene, CDR3 length, V gene, CDR3 DNA, CDR3 protein. A D gene is named only where the DNA matches it firmly. The listing skips clone size in some rows; elsewhere it reads once, few, many or a size class.

.,TRBJ1-6,TRBD1,15,TRBV2,TGTGCCAGCAGTTCCCAGACAGGGTGGAATTCACCCCTCCACTTT,CASSSQTGWNSPLHF
.,TRBJ2-3,TRBD1,13,TRBV28,TGTGCCAGCAGGATGACAGGGACAGATACGCAGTATTTT,CASRMTGTDTQYF
.,TRBJ1-5,TRBD1,15,TRBV5-8,TGTGCCAGCAGCTCACAGGGGGAAATGGGTCAGCCCCAGCATTTT,CASSSQGEMGQPQHF
.,TRBJ1-2,TRBD1,14,TRBV28,TGTGCCACCAGGGTGGGGACAGCTAACTATGGCTACACCTTC,CATRVGTANYGYTF
few,TRBJ1-1,.,13,TRBV2,TGTGCCAGCAGTCGTGACATCACCACTGAAGCTTTCTTT,CASSRDITTEAFF
few,TRBJ2-1,TRBD1,13,TRBV5-1,TGCGCCAGCAGCTCGGGACAGGCCAATGAGCAGTTCTTC,CASSSGQANEQFF
.,TRBJ2-1,.,13,TRBV4-2,TGTGCCAGCAGCCAAGCTTCAGGGGATGAGCAGTTCTTC,CASSQASGDEQFF
few,TRBJ1-1,.,17,TRBV10-3,TGTGCCATCAGAGGTGATTGGGGAGGAAGTGGGAACACTGAAGCTTTCTTT,CAIRGDWGGSGNTEAFF
.,TRBJ1-2,.,13,TRBV27,TGTGCCAGCAGTTTATCGACCCGGGATGGCTACACCTTC,CASSLSTRDGYTF
.,TRBJ2-7,.,15,TRBV5-1,TGCGCCAGCAGTCGGGACTCCACGAGCTCCTACGAGCAGTACTTC,CASSRDSTSSYEQYF
once,TRBJ2-3,.,16,TRBV18,TGTGCCAGCTCACCAGTCGTAACGGGATACACAGATACGCAGTATTTT,CASSPVVTGYTDTQYF
once,TRBJ1-1,.,12,TRBV28,TGTGCCAGCAGTTTAGTGTGGGAGGGAGCTTTCTTT,CASSLVWEGAFF
.,TRBJ1-2,.,16,TRBV5-1,TGCGCCAGCAGCTCCGGACAGACAATTAGACTTTATGGCTACACCTTC,CASSSGQTIRLYGYTF
.,TRBJ2-7,TRBD1,15,TRBV28,TGTGCCAGCAGTCCACCGGGACAGGGGACCTACGAGCAGTACTTC,CASSPPGQGTYEQYF
.,TRBJ1-1,.,12,TRBV18,TGTGCCAGCTCACCGCAGGGTACTGAAGCTTTCTTT,CASSPQGTEAFF
.,TRBJ1-1,.,14,TRBV10-3,TGTGCCATCAGTGATGCACAGGGCGGGACTGAAGCTTTCTTT,CAISDAQGGTEAFF
.,TRBJ2-3,TRBD1,15,TRBV28,TGTGCCAGCAGTTTCGAGGGGGCAAGGACAGATACGCAGTATTTT,CASSFEGARTDTQYF
once,TRBJ1-2,.,12,TRBV9,TGTGCCAGCGCCTTAGAGTCCGGTTCCTACACCTTC,CASALESGSYTF
.,TRBJ2-1,.,15,TRBV7-9,TGTGCCAGCAGCTTAGAAGGGAGGACCTACAATGAGCAGTTCTTC,CASSLEGRTYNEQFF
.,TRBJ2-1,.,15,TRBV4-3,TGCGCCAGCAGCCCGCAGAGCGGCTCCTACAATGAGCAGTTCTTC,CASSPQSGSYNEQFF
.,TRBJ2-3,TRBD2,16,TRBV28,TGTGCCAGCAGTTCGACTAGCGGGTATAGCACAGATACGCAGTATTTT,CASSSTSGYSTDTQYF
.,TRBJ1-4,.,11,TRBV6-5,TGTGCCAGCAGTTACAACAGCTTGCTGTTTTTT,CASSYNSLLFF
once,TRBJ1-1,.,14,TRBV7-8,TGTGCCAGCAGCTTTGTACAGGGTCTCACTGAAGCTTTCTTT,CASSFVQGLTEAFF
.,TRBJ2-1,.,15,TRBV7-2,TGTGCCAGCAGCTTAGGGGCGGGAAGGTTCAATGAGCAGTTCTTC,CASSLGAGRFNEQFF
once,TRBJ2-7,TRBD2,15,TRBV11-3,TGTGCCAGCAGCTTAAGGGGACTAGGCTCCTACGAGCAGTACTTC,CASSLRGLGSYEQYF
.,TRBJ2-1,TRBD1,15,TRBV5-1,TGCGCCAGCAGCTTGGTTTTGCAGGGGGCAAATGAGCAGTTCTTC,CASSLVLQGANEQFF
.,TRBJ1-3,.,16,TRBV7-6,TGTGCCAGCAGCTTAGGGGAGAGACTCTCTGGAAACACCATATATTTT,CASSLGERLSGNTIYF
.,TRBJ2-1,.,15,TRBV9,TGTGCCAGCAGCGTAGCGGGGACATCTTACAATGAGCAGTTCTTC,CASSVAGTSYNEQFF
.,TRBJ2-3,.,16,TRBV7-9,TGTGCCAGCAGCTTAGCGGAGGGGTTCGGCACAGATACGCAGTATTTT,CASSLAEGFGTDTQYF
.,TRBJ1-2,.,15,TRBV28,TGTGCCAGCAGTTTGGGGCAGATTCTTTTCGGTGGCTACACCTTC,CASSLGQILFGGYTF
.,TRBJ2-7,TRBD2,14,TRBV5-1,TGCGCCAGCAGTACTAGCGGGGTTTCCTACGAGCAGTACTTC,CASSTSGVSYEQYF
.,TRBJ2-7,.,13,TRBV30,TGTGCCTGGAAACAGGGAGCGGGATACGAGCAGTACTTC,CAWKQGAGYEQYF
.,TRBJ2-3,TRBD1,15,TRBV10-3,TGTGCCATCAGTGAGGGACAGGGCGGCACAGATACGCAGTATTTT,CAISEGQGGTDTQYF
.,TRBJ1-5,TRBD1,16,TRBV19,TGTGCCAGTAGCACGGAGGGGGCTTTGCGCAATCAGCCCCAGCATTTT,CASSTEGALRNQPQHF